The 16 T cell receptor beta chains below come from one sample, sequenced in a study of blood T cells in healthy people across ages. Alongside a J-beta primer mix, a sample-barcoded 5' primer served in a second PCR lasting roughly 6 to 12 cycles. TCRdb reprocessed the 5' RACE reads with MiXCR, giving one entry per CDR3 protein. The sample contains 910,000 or so distinct CDR3 sequences, roughly half of which appear only once. Source material: blood. These receptors were obtained from an older woman in good health.

This clonotype came up a few times. The chain employs TRBV6-1 and TRBJ2-5, with 7 positions matching TRBD2. The length of the CDR3 is 14 residues. J lost 5 bases, V lost 0 bases, and 3 bases had no gene match. The V gene's germline CDR1 is MNHNS and CDR2 SASEGT. The CDR3 protein is CASSEAGGMETQYF. The CDR3 nucleotides read TGTGCCAGCAGTGAAGCGGGGGGGATGGAGACCCAGTACTTC.

This sequence joins TRBV7-7 and TRBJ2-7; 8 positions agree with TRBD2. Losses at the gene ends were 5 bases for V and 9 bases for J; bases not matched to a gene: 21. The CDR3 is 17 residues long. The germline CDR1 and CDR2 sequences are SSHAT and FNYEAQ (reference sequence). The CDR3 here is CASSRPVKGLAGGGQYF. As DNA, the CDR3 is TGTGCCAGCAGCCGACCTGTAAAAGGACTAGCCGGGGGCGGGCAGTACTTC.

This chain uses TRBV20-1 with TRBJ2-7; 9 nucleotides align to TRBD2. The end of the DNA fits TRBJ2-4 better, so the J call may be wrong. Per germline, CDR1 DFQATT and CDR2 SNEGSKA (reference sequence). This CDR3 region has 16 residues. The CDR3 protein is CSAKDGLSGSFSIQYF. The CDR3 nucleotides are TGCAGTGCTAAAGATGGTCTTAGCGGGAGTTTTAGCATTCAGTACTTC.

The chain employs TRBV27 and TRBJ2-1; 8 nucleotides agree with TRBD1. After removal of 7 bases from V and 8 bases from J, the junction contained 16 bases not matched to a gene. This CDR3 is built from 16 residues. Germline-derived CDR1 and CDR2 are MNHEY and SMNVEV (reference sequence). CDR3: CASTPSAGQVSDEQFF. In nucleotides, the CDR3 is TGTGCCAGCACCCCCTCCGCGGGACAGGTCTCGGATGAGCAGTTCTTC.

This clonotype was seen only a few times. The chain carries TRBV4-2 and TRBJ2-3; TRBD2 matches 13 bases. V trimming: 1 base; J trimming: 5 bases; junction bases outside the gene matches: 3. CDR3 size: 16 residues. Germline V CDR1 and CDR2: LGHNA, YNFKEQ. The CDR3 is CASSQVGLAGVDTQYF. The CDR3, as DNA: TGTGCCAGCAGCCAAGTAGGACTAGCGGGGGTAGATACGCAGTATTTT.

This clonotype was seen only once. The rearrangement uses TRBV7-9 and TRBJ2-1, with 7 bases aligning to TRBD1. The junction had 10 bases not matched to a gene; V was cut back by 7 bases and J by 4 bases. Germline-derived CDR1 and CDR2 are SEHNR and FQNEAQ (reference sequence). CDR3 length: 15 residues. This CDR3 is CASTPEGGGYNEQFF. The CDR3 DNA reads as TGTGCCAGCACCCCTGAAGGGGGCGGTTACAATGAGCAGTTCTTC.

The chain employs TRBV27 and TRBJ2-7; 9 bases map to TRBD2. Germline CDR1 is MNHEY and CDR2 is SMNVEV (reference sequence). The CDR3 length is 14 residues. Trimming removed 5 bases from V and 3 bases from J; junction bases left unmatched: 5. The CDR3 is CASSMGLANYEQYF. The CDR3 nucleotides read TGTGCCAGCAGTATGGGACTAGCAAACTACGAGCAGTACTTC.

This clonotype was counted once. The chain carries TRBV27 and TRBJ2-1; 8 bases line up with TRBD1. Trimming at V came to 3 bases and at J to 15 bases, leaving 7 bases not matched to a gene. The length of the CDR3 is 12 residues. Germline CDR1 reads MNHEY; CDR2 reads SMNVEV (reference sequence). CDR3 amino acids: CASSLARDRLFF. DNA of the CDR3: TGTGCCAGCAGTTTGGCCCGGGACAGGTTGTTCTTC.

The chain joins TRBV12-3 or TRBV12-4 to TRBJ2-2; tentative D call: TRBD1 (6 bases). V lost 6 bases and J lost 7, with 12 bases in between. This CDR3 contains 13 residues. CDR3 protein: CASSPQGNGELFF. CDR3 nucleotides: TGTGCCAGCAGCCCGCAGGGGAACGGGGAGCTGTTTTTT.

This clonotype was observed at least ten times. The rearrangement links TRBV20-1 to TRBJ2-7; 12 nucleotides line up with TRBD2. The J segment lost 6 bases and the V segment lost 5 bases, leaving 14 bases of the junction unmatched. This CDR3 has 16 residues. Germline V gene sequence: CDR1 DFQATT, CDR2 SNEGSKA (reference sequence). Written as DNA, the CDR3 is TGCAGTGCTCCCCGGACTAGCGGGGACGGATTAAGCGAGCAGTACTTC. Protein: CSAPRTSGDGLSEQYF.

The V gene is TRBV7-8, the J gene TRBJ2-7; 11 nucleotides align to TRBD2. Germline CDR1 reads SGHVS; CDR2 reads FQNEAQ. This CDR3 comprises 15 residues. V lost 4 bases to trimming and J lost 1 base; unmatched junction nucleotides: 3. The CDR3 sequence: CASSSLAGESYEQYF. The CDR3 DNA is TGTGCCAGCAGCTCACTAGCGGGAGAATCCTACGAGCAGTACTTC.

This chain connects TRBV6-6 to TRBJ2-3, with D maybe TRBD2 (5 bases). This CDR3 comprises 12 residues. The germline gives CDR1 MNHNY, CDR2 SVGAGI (reference sequence). V lost 2 bases and J lost 5, with 5 bases in between. CDR3 coding DNA: TGTGCCAGCAGTTACCGGGGAGATACGCAGTATTTT. Translation: CASSYRGDTQYF.

V usage is TRBV14 and J usage is TRBJ2-1, with D tentatively TRBD2 (6 bases). Trimming took 1 base from V and 8 from J, leaving 24 bases between them. Germline lookup yields CDR1 SGHDN and CDR2 FVKESK. CDR3 length: 18 residues. The CDR3 DNA is TGTGCCAGCAGCCAAGCCCCCCGGCTCGGGAGTTCGATTTATGAGCAGTTCTTC. It is translated as CASSQAPRLGSSIYEQFF.

This chain uses TRBV7-2 with TRBJ2-5; a weak D match, TRBD2 (5 bases). The CDR3 has 15 amino acids. V was clipped by 0 bases and J by 11 bases, with 19 bases between them. Germline V gene data show CDR1 as SGHTA and CDR2 as FQGNSA. CDR3 sequence reads: CASSLASGSGNEQYF. The CDR3 nucleotides are TGTGCCAGCAGCTTAGCATCGGGATCGGGGAATGAGCAGTACTTC.

This clonotype appeared a single time. V usage is TRBV2 and J usage is TRBJ2-5; TRBD2 aligns across 9 bases. CDR1 is SNHLY and CDR2 is FYNNEI in the germline V gene. The V gene end was trimmed by 5 bases and the J gene end by 11 bases; junction bases not matched to a gene: 15. This CDR3 region has 15 residues. Here the CDR3 DNA reads TGTGCCAGCAGTTCGGGACTAGCAATTAAGAATGAGCAGTACTTC. This codes for CASSSGLAIKNEQYF.

The V gene is TRBV12-3 or TRBV12-4, the J gene TRBJ2-3, with 8 bases aligning to TRBD2. CDR3 size: 17 residues. With V trimmed by 0 bases and J by 3 bases, 8 bases remained unmatched. In nucleotides, the CDR3 is TGTGCCAGCAGTTTAGCGCCGATTAGCGGGGCAACAGATACGCAGTATTTT. Translated: CASSLAPISGATDTQYF.